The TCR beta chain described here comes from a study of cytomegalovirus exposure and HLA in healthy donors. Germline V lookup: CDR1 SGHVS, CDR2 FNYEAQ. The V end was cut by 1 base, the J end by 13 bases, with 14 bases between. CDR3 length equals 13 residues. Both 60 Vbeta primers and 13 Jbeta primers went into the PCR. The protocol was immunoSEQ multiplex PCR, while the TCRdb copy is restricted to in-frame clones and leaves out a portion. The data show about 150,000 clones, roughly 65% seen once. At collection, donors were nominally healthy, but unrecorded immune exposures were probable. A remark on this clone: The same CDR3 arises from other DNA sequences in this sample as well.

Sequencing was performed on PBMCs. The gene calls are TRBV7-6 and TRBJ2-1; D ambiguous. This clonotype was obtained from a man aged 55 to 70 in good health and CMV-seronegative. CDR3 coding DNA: TGTGCCAGCAGCTTAGGCCGACTCCAAGTACAGTTCTTC. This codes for CASSLGRLQVQFF.